Listed here is a single T cell receptor (beta chain). No antigen is known for it. CDR3 length: 15 residues. CDR1 and CDR2 (germline): MGHDK, SYGVNS. V lost 6 bases to trimming and J lost 3 bases, with 15 bases between them. Genomic DNA templated the TCR beta VDJ and CDR3 profiling. Via MiXCR, TCRdb re-called the reads, giving one row per CDR3 protein. Here the sample spans about 190,000 distinct CDR3 sequences, nearly 50% being singletons. Patients selected for sequencing had displayed CD8+CD57+ cell expansion by flow cytometry. Patients had not yet gotten any therapy when their blood was taken for sampling. These data belong to a study of CD8+CD57+ T cells in acquired aplastic anemia. Study details: Mean DNA quantity obtained from sorted CD4+ and CD8+ cells was 3 to 3.5 ug.

The study, taken as a whole, reports: Patients and controls turned out to have 25 to 35 CD8+ CDR3 sequences in common.

This chain joins TRBV25-1 and TRBJ2-1; a possible D gene is TRBD1 (5 bases). Sequencing was performed on sorted CD4+, CD8+, or CD8+CD57+ T cells (not recorded which) from PBMCs. The receptor was isolated from a human donor with aplastic anemia. This CDR3 reads CASSIDFQGYNEQFF. In DNA form, the CDR3 reads TGTGCCAGCAGCATAGACTTTCAGGGCTACAATGAGCAGTTCTTC.